Listed below are T cell receptor beta chains from one sample, sequenced in a study of blood T cell repertoires in COVID-19. Sequencing used immunoSEQ multiplex PCR; TCRdb keeps in-frame clones, though not all of them. The sample has nearly 70,000 clones, approximately 90% seen once. Sequencing was carried out using peripheral blood. These receptors originate from a woman in her fifties or sixties with COVID-19, enrolled during active disease. Each CDR3 is given with its conserved first and last residue. D genes are given only for firm matches. Rows give clone size only sometimes, using once, few, many, or a class for an expanded clone.

>TRBV28|TRBJ2-7|NA|NA
CASRRPGEHAFYEQYF
TGTGCCAGCAGGAGGCCAGGGGAACATGCTTTCTACGAGCAGTACTTC
>TRBV6-6|TRBJ2-3|NA|NA
CASSYSARSTDTQYF
TGTGCCAGCAGTTACTCGGCCAGAAGCACAGATACGCAGTATTTT
>TRBV12-5|TRBJ2-7|NA|NA
CASGSRPEEAYEQYF
TGTGCTAGTGGATCCCGACCCGAAGAGGCCTACGAGCAGTACTTC
>TRBV4-1|TRBJ2-5|NA|TRBD2
CASSQDPSGRGETQYF
TGCGCCAGCAGCCAAGATCCCAGCGGGAGGGGAGAGACCCAGTACTTC
>TRBV4-2|TRBJ1-4|NA|NA
CASSQTGNEKLFF
TGTGCCAGCAGCCAAACGGGTAATGAAAAACTGTTTTTT
>TRBV7-9|TRBJ2-2|once|NA
CASSLDGLTGELFF
TGTGCCAGCAGCTTGGACGGACTCACCGGGGAGCTGTTTTTT
>TRBV7-8|TRBJ1-5|NA|NA
CASSLTASGPQHF
TGTGCCAGCAGCTTAACGGCGTCGGGGCCCCAGCATTTT
>TRBV5-1|TRBJ1-1|NA|NA
CASSWRGNTEAFF
TGCGCCAGCAGCTGGCGGGGGAACACTGAAGCTTTCTTT
>TRBV15|TRBJ2-1|NA|TRBD2
CATSRDKGLANNEQFF
TGTGCCACCAGCAGAGATAAGGGACTAGCGAACAATGAGCAGTTCTTC
>TRBV2|TRBJ1-6|once|NA
CASLGTQNSPLHF
TGTGCCAGCCTCGGGACACAGAATTCACCCCTCCACTTT
>TRBV7-3|TRBJ1-2|NA|TRBD1
CASSKSDRDGYTF
TGTGCCAGCAGTAAGTCGGACAGGGATGGATACACCTTC
>TRBV5-1|TRBJ2-1|NA|NA
CASSFLRGGSYNEQFF
TGCGCCAGCAGCTTTCTTCGCGGCGGCTCCTACAATGAGCAGTTCTTC
>TRBV11-3|TRBJ1-1|NA|NA
CASSFGVVNTEAFF
TGTGCCAGCAGCTTCGGGGTGGTGAACACTGAAGCTTTCTTT
>TRBV19|TRBJ2-1|once|TRBD2
CASSRGLAGGREQFF
TGTGCCAGTAGTAGGGGACTAGCGGGAGGACGGGAGCAGTTCTTC
>TRBV29-1|TRBJ2-2|NA|NA
CSALEAGELFF
TGCAGCGCCCTCGAGGCCGGGGAGCTGTTTTTT
>TRBV7-2|TRBJ2-1|NA|NA
CASSFGGYNEQFF
TGTGCCAGCAGCTTCGGCGGATACAATGAGCAGTTCTTC
>TRBV29-1|TRBJ2-3|once|TRBD2
CSVEVAGTNTDTQYF
TGCAGCGTTGAAGTAGCGGGGACCAACACAGATACGCAGTATTTT
>TRBV2|TRBJ1-2|medium-sized|TRBD1
CASSRLGAGGQVDYGYTF
TGTGCCAGCAGTCGGCTGGGTGCAGGGGGCCAAGTGGACTATGGCTACACCTTC
>TRBV15|TRBJ2-4|once|NA
CATSRGPLRPGAKNIQYF
TGTGCCACCAGCAGAGGCCCTCTTCGCCCGGGGGCCAAAAACATTCAGTACTTC
>TRBV28|TRBJ2-7|NA|TRBD2
CASVAGGRGEQYF
TGTGCCAGCGTTGCGGGAGGGAGGGGCGAGCAGTACTTC
>TRBV2|TRBJ2-2|NA|NA
CASSEDTPNTGELFF
TGTGCCAGCAGTGAGGACACCCCGAACACCGGGGAGCTGTTTTTT
>TRBV9|TRBJ2-6|NA|NA
CASSVVGRTGANVLTF
TGTGCCAGCAGCGTAGTGGGGAGGACTGGGGCCAACGTCCTGACTTTC
>TRBV15|TRBJ1-2|NA|NA
CATSRDRRQNYGYTF
TGTGCCACCAGCAGAGACCGGCGGCAGAACTATGGCTACACCTTC
>TRBV5-1|TRBJ1-1|NA|TRBD1
CASSPGTGGGREAFF
TGCGCCAGCAGCCCCGGGACAGGGGGTGGGCGTGAAGCTTTCTTT
>TRBV30|TRBJ2-5|NA|TRBD1
CAWRPPRGQETQYF
TGTGCCTGGAGGCCCCCCAGGGGGCAAGAGACCCAGTACTTC
>TRBV2|TRBJ2-3|NA|TRBD2
CASSEDTGGEDTQYF
TGTGCCAGCAGTGAAGATACGGGAGGGGAAGATACGCAGTATTTT
>TRBV27|TRBJ1-2|few|NA
CASSLGMGQVYGYTF
TGTGCCAGCAGTTTAGGAATGGGTCAGGTCTATGGCTACACCTTC
>TRBV5-1|TRBJ2-3|NA|TRBD2
CASTLASGNTDTQYF
TGCGCCAGCACCTTGGCTAGCGGTAACACAGATACGCAGTATTTT
>TRBV5-1|TRBJ2-7|NA|TRBD2
CASSLAHSGGPWDEQYF
TGCGCCAGCAGCTTGGCTCATAGCGGGGGGCCATGGGACGAGCAGTACTTC
>TRBV5-1|TRBJ2-3|NA|NA
CATRGPTDTQYF
TGCGCCACCCGGGGTCCCACAGATACGCAGTATTTT
>TRBV2|TRBJ1-1|NA|NA
CASSPQTEAFF
TGTGCCAGCAGCCCCCAAACTGAAGCTTTCTTT
>TRBV4-3|TRBJ2-1|NA|TRBD2
CASSLGLAGGSSSEQFF
TGCGCCAGCAGCCTGGGACTAGCGGGAGGGAGTTCGAGTGAGCAGTTCTTC
>TRBV4-1|TRBJ1-6|NA|NA
CASSQGGGLNSPLHF
TGCGCCAGCAGCCAAGGCGGGGGGCTGAATTCACCCCTCCACTTT
>TRBV30|TRBJ1-4|NA|NA
CAWRQTGLGKLFF
TGTGCCTGGAGGCAGACGGGACTAGGAAAACTGTTTTTT
>TRBV7-6|TRBJ2-1|NA|TRBD2
CASSLRLAGVPEQFF
TGTGCCAGCAGCCTCCGACTAGCGGGAGTCCCTGAGCAGTTCTTC
>TRBV6-1|TRBJ2-5|NA|TRBD1
CASSATSGQGGETQYF
TGTGCCAGCAGTGCCACCTCGGGACAGGGTGGTGAGACCCAGTACTTC
>TRBV29-1|TRBJ2-5|NA|TRBD1
CSVDVTGTGGETQYF
TGCAGCGTTGATGTAACCGGGACAGGGGGAGAGACCCAGTACTTC
>TRBV19|TRBJ2-2|NA|TRBD1
CASSTQGAGELFF
TGTGCCAGTAGTACTCAGGGGGCCGGGGAGCTGTTTTTT
>TRBV10-3|TRBJ2-7|few|TRBD1
CAISPDRGAYEQYF
TGTGCCATCAGTCCCGACAGGGGCGCCTACGAGCAGTACTTC
>TRBV19|TRBJ2-1|NA|TRBD2
CASSKRLAGVNEQFF
TGTGCCAGTAGTAAAAGACTAGCGGGAGTCAATGAGCAGTTCTTC
>TRBV6-1|TRBJ2-3|NA|TRBD2
CASSETSGRTDTQYF
TGTGCCAGCAGTGAGACTAGCGGGAGAACAGATACGCAGTATTTT
>TRBV5-1|TRBJ2-3|once|NA
CASSPGVTSTDTQYF
TGCGCCAGCAGCCCGGGGGTGACTAGCACAGATACGCAGTATTTT
>TRBV27|TRBJ2-7|NA|NA
CASSFVGGTYEQYF
TGTGCCAGCAGTTTTGTGGGAGGCACCTACGAGCAGTACTTC
>TRBV7-2|TRBJ2-5|NA|NA
CASSHQASEGQETQYF
TGTGCCAGCAGCCACCAGGCGAGTGAGGGCCAAGAGACCCAGTACTTC
>TRBV18|TRBJ2-7|few|TRBD2
CASSPPGGAREQYF
TGTGCCAGCTCACCACCCGGGGGGGCGAGGGAGCAGTACTTC
>TRBV30|TRBJ1-3|few|TRBD1
CAWSLGQGDGNTIYF
TGTGCCTGGAGCCTGGGACAGGGAGATGGAAACACCATATATTTT
>TRBV5-4|TRBJ2-6|once|NA
CASSLGIGDGANVLTF
TGTGCCAGCAGCTTGGGGATCGGGGATGGGGCCAACGTCCTGACTTTC
>TRBV27|TRBJ1-5|NA|TRBD1
CASSPRTGVVSNQPQHF
TGTGCCAGCAGTCCCCGAACAGGGGTGGTGAGCAATCAGCCCCAGCATTTT
>TRBV6-6|TRBJ2-5|NA|TRBD2
CASSYSRGGETQYF
TGTGCCAGCAGTTACTCGCGGGGGGGAGAGACCCAGTACTTC
>TRBV5-4|TRBJ2-7|NA|NA
CASSLGTPVVPAYEQYF
TGTGCCAGCAGCTTGGGGACTCCCGTGGTCCCAGCCTACGAGCAGTACTTC
>TRBV28|TRBJ1-2|NA|NA
CASSFQGGYTF
TGTGCCAGCAGTTTTCAGGGAGGCTACACCTTC